This passage covers 31 T cell receptor beta chains from one sample sequenced in a study of blood T cell repertoires in COVID-19. Measured with immunoSEQ multiplex PCR; TCRdb has only the in-frame clones, and not every one. The sample includes 98,000 or so clones, roughly 80% seen only once; the top ten take 2.5% to 3.5%. Material: peripheral blood. Receptors were obtained from a woman older than 75 with active or convalescent COVID-19.

The chain carries TRBV28 and TRBJ1-1; D gene uncertain. The CDR3 has 15 amino acids. The V end was cut by 3 bases, the J end by 3 bases, with 14 bases between. CDR1 is MDHEN, CDR2 SYDVKM, per germline. The CDR3 reads CASSFPPGLDTEAFF. The CDR3 DNA follows: TGTGCCAGCAGTTTCCCCCCGGGGTTGGACACTGAAGCTTTCTTT.

The gene calls are TRBV6-5 and TRBJ1-6, with a tentative D call TRBD1 (5 bases). There are 12 residues in the CDR3. Germline CDR1 and CDR2: MNHEY and SVGAGI. This chain's CDR3 is CAAGERDSPLHF. The CDR3 bases are TGTGCTGCGGGGGAGAGGGATTCACCCCTCCACTTT.

V is TRBV19 and J is TRBJ2-7; TRBD2 might be the D (7 bases). Trimming removed 5 bases from V and 1 base from J, with 15 bases in between. Germline values: CDR1 LNHDA, CDR2 SQIVND (reference sequence). The CDR3 is made up of 15 amino acids. CDR3 protein: CASSPGGRGSYEQYF. CDR3 DNA sequence: TGTGCCAGTAGTCCCGGAGGGAGGGGGTCCTACGAGCAGTACTTC.

This rearrangement joins TRBV28 to TRBJ1-1; the D is unclear. This CDR3 spans 14 amino acids. V was cut by 5 bases and J by 0 bases, with 10 bases left in between. Germline assignment: CDR1 MDHEN and CDR2 SYDVKM. CDR3 sequence reads: CASSLVGVNTEAFF. CDR3 sequence (DNA): TGTGCCAGCAGTCTAGTAGGAGTGAACACTGAAGCTTTCTTT.

This chain links TRBV7-2 with TRBJ2-7; 9 nucleotides align to TRBD2. After removal of 3 bases from V and 7 bases from J, the junction contained 10 bases not matched to a gene. CDR3 length equals 15 residues. CDR1 is SGHTA and CDR2 is FQGNSA in the germline V gene. The CDR3 loop reads CASSFVAGEAQEQYF. The CDR3 DNA follows: TGTGCCAGCAGCTTCGTAGCGGGAGAGGCGCAGGAGCAGTACTTC.

This clone was counted only a few times. The chain employs TRBV6-5 and TRBJ1-1, with TRBD1 as a possible D gene (6 bases). Trimming left V 2 bases short and J 0 bases short, with 10 bases between. The CDR3 totals 15 residues. CDR1 is MNHEY, CDR2 SVGAGI, per germline. The CDR3 coding sequence is TGTGCCAGCAGTTACCGGGCAGGGGTGAACACTGAAGCTTTCTTT. This sequence encodes CASSYRAGVNTEAFF.

This rearrangement joins TRBV28 to TRBJ1-3, with unresolved D. From germline, CDR1 is MDHEN and CDR2 SYDVKM. The germline V and J ends were trimmed by 7 bases and 0 bases, with 10 bases remaining between them. This CDR3 spans 14 amino acids. Here the CDR3 reads CASTLQFSGNTIYF. The DNA for the CDR3 is TGTGCCAGCACCCTACAGTTCTCTGGAAACACCATATATTTT.

The V gene is TRBV2, the J gene TRBJ2-2; 7 positions agree with TRBD1. J gave up 0 bases and V 11 bases, and 6 bases lay outside the gene matches. This CDR3 region has 14 residues. The germline V gene encodes CDR1 SNHLY and CDR2 FYNNEI. DNA for the CDR3: TGTGCCCGCCAAAGGGGGCCGAACACCGGGGAGCTGTTTTTT. Encoded protein: CARQRGPNTGELFF.

The rearrangement uses TRBV3-1 (or the pseudogene TRBV3-2) and TRBJ2-3; TRBD2 aligns across 13 bases. The CDR3 is 15 amino acids. Germline lookup yields CDR1 LGHDT and CDR2 YNNKEL (reference sequence). Unmatched junction bases numbered 6, after V lost 6 bases and J lost 6 bases. In DNA, the CDR3 is TGTGCCAGCAGAGGACTAGCGGGGGCCGCGGATACGCAGTATTTT. This gives the protein CASRGLAGAADTQYF.

The genes are TRBV5-8 and TRBJ1-5; no clear D. The V gene's germline CDR1 is SGHTS and CDR2 YDEGEE. This CDR3 region has 16 residues. With 1 base removed from V and 3 bases from J, the gap between germline ends came to 14 bases. The CDR3 sequence is CASSLMYGETNQPQHF. The CDR3, as DNA: TGTGCCAGCAGCTTGATGTATGGGGAGACCAATCAGCCCCAGCATTTT.

The chain carries TRBV29-1 and TRBJ1-3, with TRBD1 identical over 8 bases. Germline-derived CDR1 and CDR2 are SQVTM and ANQGSEA. This CDR3 region has 13 residues. The V and J ends lost 5 bases and 2 bases, in that order; junction bases with no gene match: 2. This CDR3 is CSVMTGAGNTIYF. DNA of the CDR3: TGCAGCGTTATGACAGGGGCTGGAAACACCATATATTTT.

The chain is built from TRBV11-3 and TRBJ2-5; 12 bases align to TRBD2. The V segment lost 2 bases and the J segment 4 bases; nucleotides outside the gene matches: 8. The CDR3 contains 17 residues. Germline V lookup: CDR1 SGHNT, CDR2 YENEEA. This chain's CDR3 is CASSLSGLAGKGETQYF. CDR3 nucleotides: TGTGCCAGCAGCTTAAGTGGACTAGCGGGAAAGGGAGAGACCCAGTACTTC.

The CDR3 region has the DNA TGTGCCAGCAGTTTAAGGGGGACTAGCGGGAGGGCTCGCACAGATACGCAGTATTTT. It is translated as CASSLRGTSGRARTDTQYF. The chain links TRBV28 to TRBJ2-3, with 16 bases matching TRBD2. The junction had 6 bases not matched to a gene; V was cut back by 2 bases and J by 1 base. The length of the CDR3 is 19 residues. Germline-derived CDR1 and CDR2 are MDHEN and SYDVKM.

This clone occurred a few times. CDR3: CASSEERRGTEAFF. As DNA, the CDR3 is TGTGCCAGCAGTGAGGAACGCCGGGGCACTGAAGCTTTCTTT. The rearrangement joins TRBV6-1 to TRBJ1-1; D uncertain. The CDR3 loop spans 14 amino acids. Germline V gene lookup returns CDR1 MNHNS and CDR2 SASEGT. V dropped 3 bases and J dropped 4 bases, with 12 bases sitting between them.

The chain uses TRBV24-1 and TRBJ1-5; TRBD1 matches at 10 bases. The CDR3 contains 15 residues. In germline, CDR1 is KGHDR, CDR2 SFDVKD. The V and J ends lost 5 bases and 4 bases, in that order; junction bases with no gene match: 4. DNA of the CDR3: TGTGCCACCAGTGTGGGACAGGGGTTTAATCAGCCCCAGCATTTT. Its protein product is CATSVGQGFNQPQHF.

J is TRBJ1-2 and V is TRBV28; 9 bases align to TRBD1. The germline V gene encodes CDR1 MDHEN and CDR2 SYDVKM. The junction had 6 bases not matched to a gene; V was cut back by 6 bases and J by 4 bases. The CDR3 spans 14 residues. As DNA, the CDR3 is TGTGCCAGCAGCCGACAGGGGGGTACCTATGGCTACACCTTC. This sequence encodes CASSRQGGTYGYTF.

The gene calls are TRBV28 and TRBJ2-7, with 12 bases matching TRBD2. Germline loops: CDR1 MDHEN, CDR2 SYDVKM. This CDR3 comprises 14 residues. V lost 6 bases, J lost 4 bases, and 4 bases stayed unmatched. DNA of the CDR3: TGTGCCAGCAGGGAGGGGACTAGCGGGTACGAGCAGTACTTC. This sequence encodes CASREGTSGYEQYF.

The chain combines TRBV7-9 with TRBJ1-5; 8 positions agree with TRBD1. CDR3 length: 16 residues. V gave up 6 bases and J gave up 2 bases; unmatched junction bases: 9. CDR1 is SEHNR and CDR2 is FQNEAQ in the germline V gene (reference sequence). The CDR3 loop is CASSRSTGAGNQPQHF. DNA of the CDR3: TGTGCCAGCAGTCGTTCGACAGGGGCCGGCAATCAGCCCCAGCATTTT.

The V and J genes are TRBV29-1 and TRBJ1-3; D unclear. The CDR3 is 14 residues long. Germline V gene lookup returns CDR1 SQVTM and CDR2 ANQGSEA. V was trimmed by 4 bases and J by 0 bases, leaving 10 bases between them. CDR3 loop: CSVVDTASGNTIYF. CDR3 sequence (DNA): TGCAGCGTTGTCGACACGGCCTCTGGAAACACCATATATTTT.

V gene TRBV20-1 combines with J gene TRBJ1-4, with 9 bases aligning to TRBD1. Germline CDR1 is DFQATT and CDR2 is SNEGSKA (reference sequence). The CDR3 is 17 amino acids. With V trimmed by 3 bases and J by 6 bases, 14 bases remained unmatched. The DNA of the CDR3 is TGCAGTGCTAGTGCCCCACCTGGACAGGGGCCCTATGAAAAACTGTTTTTT. Translating gives CSASAPPGQGPYEKLFF.

The V gene is TRBV20-1, the J gene TRBJ1-5, with TRBD1 identical over 8 bases. V dropped 6 bases and J dropped 6; count of bases not matched to a gene: 10. Germline CDR1 DFQATT, CDR2 SNEGSKA (reference sequence). This CDR3 has 14 residues. The CDR3 DNA reads TGCAGTGCCAGTAGGGACAGGATGGGTCAGCCCCAGCATTTT. As protein: CSASRDRMGQPQHF.

The genes are TRBV28 and TRBJ1-1, with D hard to call. V dropped 7 bases and J dropped 0 bases, with 6 bases sitting between them. This CDR3 spans 12 amino acids. The germline CDR1 and CDR2 sequences are MDHEN and SYDVKM. The CDR3 region is CASITMNTEAFF. CDR3 DNA sequence: TGTGCCAGCATAACTATGAACACTGAAGCTTTCTTT.

The V gene is TRBV7-2, the J gene TRBJ2-7; D call uncertain. CDR1 and CDR2 from the germline V gene are SGHTA and FQGNSA. The germline V and J ends were trimmed by 1 base and 1 base, with 8 bases remaining between them. The CDR3 contains 14 residues. CDR3 region: CASSLDPGSYEQYF. As DNA, the CDR3 is TGTGCCAGCAGCTTAGATCCGGGTTCCTACGAGCAGTACTTC.

This chain links TRBV28 with TRBJ2-5; D is uncertain. The germline V gene has CDR1 MDHEN and CDR2 SYDVKM. Trimming left V 1 base short and J 2 bases short, with 14 bases between. This CDR3 is 16 amino acids long. The CDR3 DNA reads TGTGCCAGCAGTTTATCGTTAGCTGAGTTTCAAGAGACCCAGTACTTC. It translates to CASSLSLAEFQETQYF. Drawing the rest from reference TRBV28 and TRBJ2-5, the complete variable domain is DVKVTQSSRYLVKRTGEKVFLECVQDMDHENMFWYRQDPGLGLRLIYFSYDVKMKEKGDIPEGYSVSREKKERFSLILESASTNQTSMYLCASSLSLAEFQETQYFGPGTRLLVL.

This sequence joins TRBV30 and TRBJ1-5, with D hard to call. Germline V lookup: CDR1 GTSNPN, CDR2 SVGIG (reference sequence). The germline V and J ends were trimmed by 0 bases and 0 bases, with 9 bases remaining between them. This CDR3 spans 15 amino acids. The CDR3 sequence: CAWSVGQTSNQPQHF. Here the CDR3 DNA reads TGTGCCTGGAGTGTTGGGCAGACTAGCAATCAGCCCCAGCATTTT.

The J gene is TRBJ2-2, the V gene TRBV9; D remains unclear. V was clipped by 1 base and J by 8 bases, with 9 bases between them. The V gene's germline CDR1 is SGDLS and CDR2 YYNGEE. This CDR3 is 13 amino acids long. CDR3 coding DNA: TGTGCCAGCAGCGTATACTTTGTAGGGGAGCTGTTTTTT. This codes for CASSVYFVGELFF.

The chain is built from TRBV4-1 and TRBJ2-7; the match to TRBD1 covers 8 bases. From germline, CDR1 is MGHRA and CDR2 YSYEKL. The CDR3 sequence is 18 residues long. Unmatched junction bases numbered 10, after V lost 0 bases and J lost 0 bases. CDR3 residues: CASSQEEGQVLSSYEQYF. DNA for the CDR3: TGCGCCAGCAGCCAAGAAGAGGGACAGGTCCTCAGCTCCTACGAGCAGTACTTC.

This chain uses TRBV9 with TRBJ2-7; TRBD2 matches 13 bases. After removal of 1 base from V and 6 bases from J, the junction contained 13 bases not matched to a gene. This CDR3 contains 18 residues. The germline CDR1 and CDR2 sequences are SGDLS and YYNGEE. The DNA for the CDR3 is TGTGCCAGCAGCGTACAACCTGAACCGGGACTAGCGGGATCCGAGCAGTACTTC. Protein product: CASSVQPEPGLAGSEQYF. Looking up the rest from reference TRBV9 and TRBJ2-7 gives the full variable domain: DSGVTQTPKHLITATGQRVTLRCSPRSGDLSVYWYQQSLDQGLQFLIQYYNGEERAKGNILERFSAQQFPDLHSELNLSSLELGDSALYFCASSVQPEPGLAGSEQYFGPGTRLTVT.

V and J are TRBV19 and TRBJ1-2; D gene ambiguous. This CDR3 is built from 13 residues. Germline V gene lookup returns CDR1 LNHDA and CDR2 SQIVND (reference sequence). Trimming removed 8 bases from V and 0 bases from J, with 10 bases in between. The CDR3, as DNA: TGTGCCAGTGGAGGGAGAGCTAACTATGGCTACACCTTC. This encodes CASGGRANYGYTF.

V is TRBV6-5 and J is TRBJ1-5, with 9 bases matching TRBD1. CDR1 is MNHEY and CDR2 is SVGAGI in the germline V gene. The CDR3 loop spans 16 amino acids. V was clipped by 0 bases and J by 6 bases; unmatched bases: 6. The CDR3, as DNA: TGTGCCAGCAGTTACTCGAGTTCACAGGGGGCTCAGCCCCAGCATTTT. Amino acid sequence: CASSYSSSQGAQPQHF.

CDR3 in amino acids: CASRAGTIDYSNQPQHF. The CDR3 bases are TGTGCCAGCAGGGCAGGTACGATAGACTATAGCAATCAGCCCCAGCATTTT. The chain links TRBV27 to TRBJ1-5, with D uncertain. V was pared by 6 bases and J by 0 bases, with 18 bases between. Germline CDR1 is MNHEY and CDR2 is SMNVEV (reference sequence). The CDR3 spans 17 residues.